This is a list of T cell receptor beta chains from one sample in a study of post-analysis software for immune sequencing data. TCRdb analysed the PCR reads with MiXCR anew, one entry per CDR3 protein. The sample holds about 540,000 distinct CDR3 sequences, around 36% seen once. The specimen was blood. The receptors shown here come from a girl aged 2 to 17 with multiple sclerosis. Each CDR3 is given with its conserved first and last residue. A D gene is named only where the DNA matches it firmly. Clone size is not always given. Where it is, it says once, few, many or a class for expanded clones.

j_call	d_call	clone_size	v_call	cdr3_nt	cdr3_aa
TRBJ2-7	TRBD1	NA	TRBV10-3	TGTGCCATCAGTGAGTCGGGGGACAGACCCTACGAGCAGTACTTC	CAISESGDRPYEQYF
TRBJ2-1	NA	few	TRBV6-6	TGTGCCAGCAGTTACCCCGAGGGGGGGAACAATGAGCAGTTCTTC	CASSYPEGGNNEQFF
TRBJ1-2	NA	few	TRBV7-9	TGTGCCAGCAGCCCCGAATACGGGGGCGGCTACACCTTC	CASSPEYGGGYTF
TRBJ2-3	NA	few	TRBV6-1	TGTGCCAGCACCCCGAACACAGATACGCAGTATTTT	CASTPNTDTQYF
TRBJ2-3	NA	few	TRBV5-1	TGCGCCCCCAGAGGGGATACGCAGTATTTT	CAPRGDTQYF
TRBJ1-2	NA	few	TRBV20-1	TGCAGTGCTAGAGACACCGATAACTATGGCTACACCTTC	CSARDTDNYGYTF
TRBJ2-1	TRBD2	NA	TRBV5-5	TGTGCCAGCAGCTTCGGACTAGCGGGGGGGAAAAGTAATGAGCAGTTCTTC	CASSFGLAGGKSNEQFF
TRBJ2-3	NA	NA	TRBV20-1	TGCAGTGCTAGAGAAGGGGGGGGTTATTCAGATACGCAGTATTTT	CSAREGGGYSDTQYF
TRBJ1-4	NA	NA	TRBV20-1	TGCAGTGCAAGGGACCGAGGCACAACTAATGAAAAACTGTTTTTT	CSARDRGTTNEKLFF
TRBJ2-5	NA	NA	TRBV5-1	TGCGCCAGCAGCTTGGCGGGGGCTATCCACACAGAGACCCAGTACTTC	CASSLAGAIHTETQYF
TRBJ2-5	TRBD2	once	TRBV15	TGTGCCACCAGCAGTCTTAGGAGCGGGGGCGCGGAGACCCAGTACTTC	CATSSLRSGGAETQYF
TRBJ2-1	TRBD2	few	TRBV29-1	TGCAGCGTGGGGGGGCGGGGGGCCGCAACCTACAATGAGCAGTTCTTC	CSVGGRGAATYNEQFF
TRBJ1-2	NA	few	TRBV11-2	TGTGCCAGCGCCCAGAGAGGCCTCTACTATGGCTACACCTTC	CASAQRGLYYGYTF
TRBJ1-2	NA	few	TRBV12-3/TRBV12-4	TGTGCCAGCAGTTTACCAGGGGCAGCGATCTATGGCTACACCTTC	CASSLPGAAIYGYTF
TRBJ2-3	NA	many	TRBV4-1	TGCGCCAGCAGTCTCAAGGGGACCACAGATACGCAGTATTTT	CASSLKGTTDTQYF
TRBJ2-5	TRBD1	many	TRBV7-3	TGTGCCAGCAGCTTAACTCGGAGGACAGGGGAGAAAGAGACCCAGTACTTC	CASSLTRRTGEKETQYF
TRBJ2-5	TRBD2	few	TRBV18	TGTGCCAGCTCACCACCGGCGTCCGGGAGGGAGACCCAGTACTTC	CASSPPASGRETQYF
TRBJ2-3	NA	NA	TRBV6-5	TGTGCCAGCAGTTACTCGGGGCGGGATACGCAGTATTTT	CASSYSGRDTQYF
TRBJ2-1	TRBD1	NA	TRBV29-1	TGCAGCGTGGCCCGGGACAGAGATTACAATGAGCAGTTCTTC	CSVARDRDYNEQFF
TRBJ2-3	NA	NA	TRBV29-1	TGCAGCGTTATGGGCATCACAGATACGCAGTATTTT	CSVMGITDTQYF
TRBJ1-2	TRBD1	NA	TRBV6-2/TRBV6-3	TGTACCAGCAGTTACCCGACAGGGGATGGCGGCTACACCTTC	CTSSYPTGDGGYTF
TRBJ1-5	NA	few	TRBV20-1	TGCAGTGCTAGAGGTCTTGGGAGCAATCAGCCCCAGCATTTT	CSARGLGSNQPQHF
TRBJ1-6	NA	few	TRBV20-1	TGCAGTGTAAGACAAGGAAGCTATAATTCACCCCTCCACTTT	CSVRQGSYNSPLHF
TRBJ2-5	TRBD2	few	TRBV10-3	TGTGCCATCAGTGAAGGGGTACTTAGCGGGGGGGCCCAAGAGACCCAGTACTTC	CAISEGVLSGGAQETQYF
TRBJ2-1	TRBD2	NA	TRBV20-1	TGCAGTGCTAGAAGACCGGGACTAGCGACCCGGCGCTCCTACAATGAGCAGTTCTTC	CSARRPGLATRRSYNEQFF
TRBJ2-7	NA	NA	TRBV20-1	TGCAGTGCTAGTGGGTCGGGGGCCTACGAGCAGTACTTC	CSASGSGAYEQYF
TRBJ2-5	TRBD2	many	TRBV10-3	TGTGCCATCAGTGAGCAAGCGGGGGGTCTTGAGACCCAGTACTTC	CAISEQAGGLETQYF
TRBJ1-4	TRBD1	NA	TRBV5-1	TGCGCCAGCAGCACGACAGGGGCGAGAGAAAAACGGTTTTTT	CASSTTGAREKRFF
TRBJ2-5	TRBD1	few	TRBV7-2	TGTGCCAGCAGCTTCTGGGACAGGGGGAACCAAGAGACCCAGTACTTC	CASSFWDRGNQETQYF
TRBJ2-1	TRBD1	NA	TRBV11-2	TGTGCCAGCAGCCCATACTCAGGGGGCGTGGGCCCCCATGAGCAGTTCTTC	CASSPYSGGVGPHEQFF
TRBJ1-2	NA	few	TRBV9	TGTGCCAGCAGCGTCTGGGGAACAGGGAGTGATGGCTACACCTTC	CASSVWGTGSDGYTF
TRBJ2-1	NA	NA	TRBV12-3/TRBV12-4	TGTGCCAGCAGTCCCGGGTTTGTGGGGCAGTTCTTC	CASSPGFVGQFF
TRBJ2-7	TRBD2	few	TRBV20-1	TGCAGTGCTAGAGATCGAGCGGGGGGCCGCGAGCAGTACTTC	CSARDRAGGREQYF
TRBJ2-5	NA	NA	TRBV5-1	TGCGCCAGCAGCCCCCGGGACAAAGGAAATCAAGAGTCCCAGTACTTC	CASSPRDKGNQESQYF
TRBJ2-3	TRBD2	NA	TRBV20-1	TGCAGTGCTAGAGGTCCGGAGGAGCGGGGAGGCACAGATACGCAGTATTTT	CSARGPEERGGTDTQYF
TRBJ2-5	NA	few	TRBV15	TGTGCCACCAGCAGAGATTACGAGACCCAGTACTTC	CATSRDYETQYF
TRBJ2-1	NA	few	TRBV6-4	TGTGCCAGCAGTGCCGGGGGGACAGACTCCTACAATGAGCAGTTCTTC	CASSAGGTDSYNEQFF
TRBJ1-1	NA	few	TRBV2	TGTGCCAGCAGGACGGGGGTCATGAACACTGAAGCTTTCTTT	CASRTGVMNTEAFF
TRBJ2-7	TRBD1	few	TRBV4-1	TGCGCCAGCAGCCAAGATGGGGACAGTGGGGTTTTCTACGAGCAGTACTTC	CASSQDGDSGVFYEQYF
TRBJ1-1	NA	NA	TRBV13	TGTGCCAGCAGCCCATCCAGGAGGGACACTGAAGCTTTCTTT	CASSPSRRDTEAFF
TRBJ1-2	NA	few	TRBV7-9	TGTGCCAGCAGCTTAGTCCCTCCCGGGGCGCGGGATGGCTACACCTTC	CASSLVPPGARDGYTF
TRBJ1-1	NA	NA	TRBV27	TGTGCCAGCAGTCCGCCGGGGGGAGGTGAAGCTTTCTTT	CASSPPGGGEAFF
TRBJ2-1	NA	many	TRBV3-1	TGTGCCAGCAGCCAACTTACCTCCACTTTTATTAATGAGCAGTTCTTC	CASSQLTSTFINEQFF
TRBJ2-7	NA	NA	TRBV20-1	TGCAGTGCGATGGTCGATGTGTCAACCTCCTACGAGCAGTACTTC	CSAMVDVSTSYEQYF
TRBJ2-1	TRBD2	few	TRBV4-1	TGCGCCAGCAGCCCACAAGCGGGGGGGATCGACAATGAGCAGTTCTTC	CASSPQAGGIDNEQFF
TRBJ1-4	NA	NA	TRBV3-1	TGTGCCAGCAGCCAAAAGAATGGGGCCCTCGCAACTAATGAAAAACTGTTTTTT	CASSQKNGALATNEKLFF
TRBJ1-1	NA	NA	TRBV7-9	TGTGCCAGCAGCTTCGTGCCGAGACACCCGAACACTGAAGCTTTCTTT	CASSFVPRHPNTEAFF
TRBJ1-1	NA	NA	TRBV7-9	TGTGCCAGCAGCTTTGTACCGGAAAAGGACACTGAAGCTTTCTTT	CASSFVPEKDTEAFF
TRBJ2-1	NA	NA	TRBV5-6	TGTGCCAGCTTCGGCCCCTACGATGAGCAGTTCTTC	CASFGPYDEQFF
TRBJ2-2	TRBD1	NA	TRBV7-6	TGTGCCAGCAGGCGACCGTCCGGGACAGGGACGAACACCGGGGAGCTGTTTTTT	CASRRPSGTGTNTGELFF
TRBJ2-3	NA	few	TRBV15	TGTGCCACCAGCAGAGGGGACATAAGCACAGATACGCAGTATTTT	CATSRGDISTDTQYF
TRBJ2-1	TRBD2	NA	TRBV18	TGTGCCAGCAGTCCCCTAGCGGGTTCCTACAATGAGCAGTTCTTC	CASSPLAGSYNEQFF
TRBJ1-2	NA	NA	TRBV3-1	TGTGCCAGCAGCCAAGCCCTCGGCCTCGACTACATCTTC	CASSQALGLDYIF